This is a list of T cell receptor beta chains from one sample in a study of metastatic and nonmetastatic thyroid tumors. MiXCR was used by TCRdb to re-call the PCR reads. The sample includes about 56,000 clones, roughly 29% seen only once; the top ten take roughly 15%. Sequenced material: blood. The receptors derive from a female donor with papillary thyroid cancer or a benign thyroid nodule (not recorded which). Some clones in this sample may be carry-over from other donors' samples. The CDR3 runs from the conserved cysteine through the conserved F or W. D genes are given only for firm matches. Clone sizes are given selectively: once, few, many, or a class where the clone is expanded.

D	V	J	size	CDR3	DNA
-	TRBV27	TRBJ1-1	few	CASSFSGALLNTEAFF	TGTGCCAGCAGTTTTTCAGGGGCCCTCCTCAACACTGAAGCTTTCTTT
-	TRBV28	TRBJ2-7	few	CASSLRGILYEQYF	TGTGCCAGCAGTTTACGGGGAATCCTCTACGAGCAGTACTTC
-	TRBV6-1	TRBJ1-3	few	CASSEKGSDSGNTIYF	TGTGCCAGCAGTGAGAAAGGGTCCGACTCTGGAAACACCATATATTTT
-	TRBV28	TRBJ2-5	medium-sized	CASTQGGGVETQYF	TGTGCCAGCACCCAAGGGGGGGGTGTGGAGACCCAGTACTTC
-	TRBV5-1	TRBJ1-2	-	CASSLDRARSYGYTF	TGCGCCAGCAGCTTGGACAGGGCGAGAAGCTATGGCTACACCTTC
-	TRBV30	TRBJ2-6	once	CAWSLDQRLRANVLTF	TGTGCCTGGAGTCTAGACCAGCGGTTGCGTGCCAACGTCCTGACTTTC
-	TRBV10-1	TRBJ2-2	many	CASSDRDTGELFF	TGCGCCAGCAGTGACAGGGACACCGGGGAGCTGTTTTTT
-	TRBV4-3	TRBJ1-4	-	CASSQVESTNEKLFF	TGCGCCAGCAGCCAAGTCGAGTCAACTAATGAAAAACTGTTTTTT
-	TRBV11-3	TRBJ1-5	-	CASSLTGDKDQPQHF	TGTGCCAGCAGCTTAACGGGGGACAAGGATCAGCCCCAGCATTTT
-	TRBV28	TRBJ2-7	once	CASRPGGLGYEQYF	TGTGCCAGCAGACCGGGCGGGTTGGGCTACGAGCAGTACTTC
-	TRBV28	TRBJ1-1	-	CASNLGGTEAFF	TGTGCCAGCAATCTAGGGGGGACTGAAGCTTTCTTT
-	TRBV19	TRBJ2-1	few	CASSIEPLLGQFF	TGTGCCAGTAGTATAGAGCCCCTACTGGGCCAGTTCTTC
TRBD1	TRBV10-1	TRBJ1-2	-	CASSVNRGSGYTF	TGCGCCAGCAGTGTCAACAGGGGGTCTGGCTACACCTTC
-	TRBV2	TRBJ2-5	medium-sized	CASRLGEETQYF	TGTGCAAGCAGATTGGGGGAGGAGACCCAGTACTTC
-	TRBV7-3	TRBJ2-7	-	CASRLADGYEQYF	TGTGCCAGCAGGCTGGCGGACGGGTACGAGCAGTACTTC
-	TRBV6-1	TRBJ1-1	few	CASSRDPMNTEAFF	TGTGCCAGCAGTAGGGATCCCATGAACACTGAAGCTTTCTTT
-	TRBV5-6	TRBJ1-2	-	CASSLKGGYGYTF	TGTGCCAGCAGCTTGAAAGGGGGCTATGGCTACACCTTC
-	TRBV20-1	TRBJ2-7	-	CSARVRSSNREPSYEQYF	TGCAGTGCTAGAGTAAGAAGTAGTAACAGGGAACCCTCCTACGAGCAGTACTTC
-	TRBV30	TRBJ2-2	few	CAWSNRVPGELFF	TGTGCCTGGAGTAACAGGGTTCCCGGGGAGCTGTTTTTT
TRBD1	TRBV6-1	TRBJ1-5	-	CASSLDRASNQPQHF	TGTGCCAGCAGCCTTGACAGGGCTAGCAATCAGCCCCAGCATTTT
-	TRBV5-1	TRBJ2-2	few	CASSLATSSTGELFF	TGCGCCAGCAGCTTGGCGACTTCTAGCACCGGGGAGCTGTTTTTT
TRBD1	TRBV6-1	TRBJ1-5	few	CASSPGTGSNQPQHF	TGTGCCAGCAGCCCCGGGACAGGGAGCAATCAGCCCCAGCATTTT
-	TRBV12-3/TRBV12-4	TRBJ2-1	few	CASRRTIGNEQFF	TGTGCCAGCAGACGGACCATCGGCAATGAGCAGTTCTTC
-	TRBV25-1	TRBJ1-2	-	CASSGPRGPDYYGYTF	TGTGCCAGCAGTGGCCCCCGAGGGCCAGACTACTATGGCTACACCTTC
-	TRBV7-8	TRBJ2-3	few	CASSHRPVTDTQYF	TGTGCCAGCAGCCATCGGCCTGTCACAGATACGCAGTATTTT
-	TRBV5-6	TRBJ1-2	many	CASSPPPLRGDGYTF	TGTGCCAGCAGCCCGCCCCCACTTAGGGGAGATGGCTACACCTTC
-	TRBV5-8	TRBJ2-3	-	CASSPAGHSCDTQYF	TGTGCCAGCAGCCCAGCGGGTCATAGCTGTGATACGCAGTATTTT
TRBD1	TRBV7-8	TRBJ1-5	-	CASSRIGTVNQPQHF	TGTGCCAGCAGCCGAATCGGGACAGTCAATCAGCCCCAGCATTTT
TRBD1	TRBV11-2	TRBJ2-3	-	CASLQTGVGSDTQYF	TGTGCCAGCCTGCAAACAGGGGTAGGATCAGATACGCAGTATTTT
TRBD2	TRBV12-3/TRBV12-4	TRBJ2-7	few	CASSSLAGQYEQYF	TGTGCCAGCAGCAGCCTAGCGGGACAATACGAGCAGTACTTC
-	TRBV5-6	TRBJ1-2	many	CASSLAVDRGGYTF	TGTGCCAGCAGCTTGGCGGTTGACCGGGGCGGCTACACCTTC
-	TRBV2	TRBJ1-5	-	CASSEAGWGNQPQHF	TGTGCCAGCAGTGAAGCAGGGTGGGGCAATCAGCCCCAGCATTTT
TRBD2	TRBV19	TRBJ2-1	few	CASIISVAGWNEQFF	TGTGCCAGTATTATATCGGTAGCGGGATGGAATGAGCAGTTCTTC
-	TRBV6-4	TRBJ2-7	-	CASSGGVTGSTYEQYF	TGTGCCAGCAGTGGGGGGGTAACAGGTTCCACCTACGAGCAGTACTTC
TRBD1	TRBV6-2/TRBV6-3	TRBJ2-2	-	CASSRDSTGELFF	TGTGCCAGCAGCCGGGACAGCACCGGGGAGCTGTTTTTT
-	TRBV4-3	TRBJ2-3	many	CASSPQESGDTQYF	TGCGCCAGCAGCCCCCAGGAGTCAGGGGATACGCAGTATTTT
TRBD1	TRBV19	TRBJ1-1	-	CASSIVSQGAVNTEAFF	TGTGCCAGTAGTATAGTATCACAGGGGGCTGTGAACACTGAAGCTTTCTTT
TRBD1	TRBV9	TRBJ2-3	many	CASSVDFPGTGLGATQYF	TGTGCCAGCAGCGTAGACTTCCCCGGGACAGGTTTAGGGGCTACGCAGTATTTT
TRBD1	TRBV12-3/TRBV12-4	TRBJ2-1	few	CASSLGQGVGEQFF	TGTGCCAGCAGTTTGGGACAGGGGGTAGGTGAGCAGTTCTTC
-	TRBV5-4	TRBJ2-3	-	CASSFFVASSTDTQYF	TGTGCCAGCAGCTTTTTTGTAGCGTCGAGCACAGATACGCAGTATTTT
-	TRBV5-1	TRBJ2-3	-	CASSPRAGDTQYF	TGCGCCAGCAGCCCCCGAGCGGGAGATACGCAGTATTTT
TRBD2	TRBV28	TRBJ2-3	few	CASSGLAGVSDTQYF	TGTGCCAGCAGTGGACTAGCGGGAGTTTCAGATACGCAGTATTTT
-	TRBV6-1	TRBJ1-2	-	CASRGQGTYGYTF	TGTGCCAGCAGAGGGCAGGGAACCTATGGCTACACCTTC
TRBD2	TRBV3-1	TRBJ2-7	-	CASSQASGNFYEQYF	TGTGCCAGCAGCCAGGCTAGCGGTAACTTCTACGAGCAGTACTTC
-	TRBV6-1	TRBJ2-5	few	CASSERFPQVMAETQYF	TGTGCCAGCAGTGAACGCTTTCCACAGGTCATGGCAGAGACCCAGTACTTC
-	TRBV30	TRBJ1-1	many	CAWTRGVAGTEAFF	TGTGCCTGGACCAGAGGGGTTGCGGGGACTGAAGCTTTCTTT
-	TRBV6-6	TRBJ1-1	few	CASSYSKRQDTEAFF	TGTGCCAGCAGTTACTCGAAGAGACAGGACACTGAAGCTTTCTTT
TRBD2	TRBV5-1	TRBJ2-1	-	CASRGTSGYNEQFF	TGCGCCAGCAGAGGAACTAGCGGTTACAATGAGCAGTTCTTC
-	TRBV30	TRBJ1-2	few	CAWSPGSNYGYTF	TGTGCCTGGAGTCCAGGTTCTAACTATGGCTACACCTTC
TRBD2	TRBV20-1	TRBJ2-1	-	CSARTSGRGHEQFF	TGCAGTGCTCGGACTAGCGGGAGGGGACATGAGCAGTTCTTC